The 31 T cell receptor beta chains below were found in one sample sequenced in a study of T cells in Graves' hyperthyroidism and ophthalmopathy. What was amplified from RNA transcripts were TCR beta CDR3 regions. Carried out on the TCR CDR3, a first-round RT-PCR used the HTBI primer set. TCRdb re-derived calls from the multiplex PCR reads in MiXCR, one entry per CDR3 protein. The sample lists about 570,000 distinct CDR3 sequences; roughly 46% were seen once. Sequenced sample: peripheral blood or thyroid tissue (not recorded which). The receptors come from an adult woman with Graves' disease, either hyperthyroidism or ophthalmopathy (not recorded which).

This clonotype was found many times. The V and J genes are TRBV20-1 and TRBJ2-7; tentatively, D is TRBD2 (8 bases). The CDR3 extends over 14 amino acids. The germline gives CDR1 DFQATT, CDR2 SNEGSKA (reference sequence). Trimming pared 7 bases from V and 4 bases from J, leaving 20 bases between. In nucleotides, the CDR3 is TGCAGTGGAGCGGGGGCAGGGGGTAATTACGAGCAGTACTTC. The encoded protein is CSGAGAGGNYEQYF.

J is TRBJ1-5 and V is TRBV2; D remains ambiguous. V lost 6 bases and J lost 13, with 22 bases in between. Germline CDR1 is SNHLY and CDR2 is FYNNEI. CDR3 length: 14 amino acids. The CDR3 DNA is TGTGCCAGCAGGGAGGATAATAGCAATCAGTCTCAGCATTTT. It specifies CASREDNSNQSQHF.

In this sample, this clonotype turned up many times. The V and J genes are TRBV2 and TRBJ2-7; 14 bases agree with TRBD2. CDR3 size: 14 residues. V dropped 6 bases and J dropped 4; count of bases not matched to a gene: 2. Germline CDR1 SNHLY, CDR2 FYNNEI. CDR3 coding DNA: TGTGCCAGCAGGGGGACTAGCGGGAGTTACGAGCAGTACTTC. Protein: CASRGTSGSYEQYF.

About this clonotype itself: The junction departs from germline at one end; a sequencing error may be responsible. This rearrangement joins TRBV5-1 to TRBJ1-1, with D possibly TRBD1 on 6 matching bases. The germline CDR1 and CDR2 sequences are SGHRS and YFSETQ. The CDR3 totals 15 residues. CDR3: CASSTWGATNTEAFF. DNA for the CDR3: TGTGCCAGCAGCACCTGGGGGGCTACGAACACTGAAGCTTTCTTT.

This chain links TRBV27 with TRBJ1-1, with D possibly TRBD1 on 5 matching bases. CDR3 length: 13 amino acids. V dropped 6 bases and J dropped 5 bases, with 13 bases sitting between them. Looked up from germline, CDR1 is MNHEY and CDR2 is SMNVEV (reference sequence). CDR3 region: CASSQGLYTEAFF. For the CDR3, the DNA is TGTGCCAGCAGCCAGGGTTTATATACTGAAGCTTTCTTT.

This clonotype has just a few counts. This rearrangement joins TRBV15 to TRBJ1-6; D possibly corresponds to TRBD1 (5 bases). The CDR3 loop spans 15 amino acids. Germline-derived CDR1 and CDR2 are LNHNV and YYDKDF (reference sequence). V was pared by 5 bases and J by 7 bases, with 15 bases between. In nucleotides, the CDR3 is TGTGCCACCAGCGGGAGAGGACGGGGGAATTCACCCCTCCACTTT. Translating gives CATSGRGRGNSPLHF.

This clonotype was seen many times. V and J are TRBV6-1 and TRBJ1-5; no clear D gene. The CDR3 loop spans 16 amino acids. Germline CDR1 is MNHNS and CDR2 is SASEGT. V lost 2 bases, J lost 0 bases, and 11 bases lay in between. CDR3 bases: TGTGCCAGCAGTGAAAGCCAGCCCTTTAGCAATCAGCCCCAGCATTTT. Translating it yields CASSESQPFSNQPQHF.

In its sample, this clonotype was seen many times. The DNA of the CDR3 is TGCAGTGTTCCGGGGAGGGCCTCCTACGAGCAGTACTTC. The encoded protein is CSVPGRASYEQYF. This sequence joins TRBV20-1 and TRBJ2-7; 7 bases are a match to TRBD2. This CDR3 region has 13 residues. From germline, CDR1 is DFQATT and CDR2 SNEGSKA (reference sequence). The trim removed 7 bases at V and 0 bases at J, leaving 6 bases unmatched.

As concerns this clonotype: The junction and the germline gene differ at one end; a read error may be behind it. The genes are TRBV7-2 and TRBJ1-4, with D hard to call. This CDR3 comprises 13 residues. Germline-derived CDR1 and CDR2 are SGHTA and FQGNSA. CDR3: CASSLERATRLSF. The DNA for the CDR3 is TGTGCCAGCAGCTTAGAGCGGGCGACCCGGCTGTCTTTT.

This chain joins TRBV10-2 and TRBJ1-1, with 9 positions matching TRBD1. CDR3 size: 15 residues. The V gene's germline CDR1 is WSHSY and CDR2 SAAADI. Trimming cost V 6 bases and J 6 bases; bases outside gene matches: 11. In nucleotides, the CDR3 is TGCGCCAGCAGCCCCGGGACAGGGAGGATCGCTGAAGCTTTCTTT. It codes for CASSPGTGRIAEAFF.

This clonotype has a count of ten or more. V is TRBV7-3 and J is TRBJ1-5; weak D call: TRBD1 (5 bases). Germline V lookup: CDR1 SGHTA, CDR2 FQGTGA. The CDR3 runs to 13 residues. V was pared by 5 bases and J by 3 bases, with 8 bases between. As DNA, the CDR3 is TGTGCCAGCAGCCCTGGACACAATCAGCCCCAGCATTTT. Translated, it gives CASSPGHNQPQHF.

In this sample, this clonotype turned up many times. This sequence joins TRBV20-1 and TRBJ2-7; 9 bases are a match to TRBD2. CDR1 is DFQATT and CDR2 is SNEGSKA in the germline V gene (reference sequence). The CDR3 contains 14 residues. Trimming removed 5 bases from V and 3 bases from J; junction bases left unmatched: 8. DNA for the CDR3: TGCAGTGCTTGCCCGACTAGCGGTTACTACGAGCAGTACTTC. The encoded protein is CSACPTSGYYEQYF.

This clonotype was counted at least ten times. The V and J genes are TRBV6-1 and TRBJ2-7, with 9 bases lining up with TRBD1. Trimming at V came to 7 bases and at J to 3 bases, leaving 10 bases not matched to a gene. CDR1 and CDR2 from the germline V gene are MNHNS and SASEGT. The CDR3 length is 15 residues. CDR3 coding DNA: TGTGCCAGCAAGAGTGAGACAGGGGGGATCTACGAGCAGTACTTC. This gives the protein CASKSETGGIYEQYF.

The chain links TRBV12-3 or TRBV12-4 to TRBJ2-7; no firm D call. This CDR3 contains 15 residues. Between the trimmed V and J ends, which lost 6 bases and 0 bases, there was a span of 15 bases. The CDR3 region is CASSLYQCTSYEQYF. The CDR3 DNA sequence: TGTGCCAGCAGCCTTTATCAGTGTACCTCCTACGAGCAGTACTTC.

CDR3 sequence reads: CATSRRGAAPQETQYF. CDR3 bases: TGTGCCACCAGTCGGCGTGGAGCGGCACCACAAGAGACCCAGTACTTC. The chain joins TRBV24-1 to TRBJ2-5, with D tentatively TRBD2 (5 bases). The V end was cut by 6 bases, the J end by 2 bases, with 18 bases between. The CDR3 covers 16 residues. Germline CDR1 is KGHDR and CDR2 is SFDVKD.

This clonotype has ten or more counts. The V gene is TRBV2, the J gene TRBJ1-5; D might be TRBD1 (6 bases). V lost 6 bases, J lost 0 bases, and 12 bases lay in between. Germline lookup yields CDR1 SNHLY and CDR2 FYNNEI. There are 15 residues in the CDR3. The CDR3 sequence: CASRGTRNSNQPQHF. The CDR3 bases are TGTGCCAGCAGGGGGACAAGAAATAGCAATCAGCCCCAGCATTTT.

V gene TRBV24-1 combines with J gene TRBJ2-7, with TRBD2 identical over 9 bases. The CDR3 has 15 residues. The germline gives CDR1 KGHDR, CDR2 SFDVKD. Trimming removed 6 bases from V and 2 bases from J; junction bases left unmatched: 7. The CDR3 region has the DNA TGTGCCACCAGTTTGGTGGCGGGAGGGCCCTACGAGCAGTACTTC. This codes for CATSLVAGGPYEQYF.

This clonotype turned up a few times. The chain uses TRBV7-9 and TRBJ1-1, with TRBD1 matching over 9 bases. The CDR3 consists of 14 residues. V shed 6 bases, J shed 4 bases, and the junction held 6 bases outside the gene matches. Germline V gene sequence: CDR1 SEHNR, CDR2 FQNEAQ (reference sequence). The CDR3 protein is CASRGQGVSTEAFF. CDR3 in DNA: TGTGCCAGCAGGGGACAGGGAGTTAGCACTGAAGCTTTCTTT.

The chain links TRBV28 to TRBJ1-2; D is perhaps TRBD1 (5 bases). Germline CDR1 MDHEN, CDR2 SYDVKM. The CDR3 contains 10 residues. Here the CDR3 reads CDIDSYGYTF. CDR3 nucleotides: TGTGACATAGACAGTTATGGCTACACCTTC.

Note on this clonotype: A clone one base away is much larger, so this may be a read error. The chain has TRBV7-3 and TRBJ2-7; 8 bases are shared with TRBD2. The V gene's germline CDR1 is SGHTA and CDR2 FQGTGA. The CDR3 runs to 16 residues. This chain's CDR3 is CASSPTGGRRPYEHYF. CDR3 in DNA: TGTGCCAGCAGCCCGACGGGCGGGAGGAGACCCTACGAGCACTACTTC.

This clonotype was recorded at least ten times. A read error is possible here, since a much larger clone lies one base away. The chain uses TRBV20-1 and TRBJ1-6, with D unresolved. Per germline, CDR1 DFQATT and CDR2 SNEGSKA (reference sequence). The V end lost 6 bases, the J end lost 10 bases, and 7 bases lay between the germline ends. This CDR3 is built from 10 residues. CDR3 coding DNA: TGCAGTGCCGGGCGGTCACCCCTCCACTTT. Residues: CSAGRSPLHF.

This chain connects TRBV29-1 to TRBJ2-2, with D tentatively TRBD2 (6 bases). V gave up 8 bases and J gave up 3 bases, with 16 bases separating them. The length of the CDR3 is 14 residues. The V gene's germline CDR1 is SQVTM and CDR2 ANQGSEA. The CDR3 protein is CSLGSSVDTGELFF. DNA of the CDR3: TGCAGCTTGGGCTCTAGCGTTGACACCGGGGAGCTGTTTTTT.

This clonotype was recorded a few times. The chain carries TRBV7-8 and TRBJ1-3; D gene ambiguous. V was cut by 1 base and J by 4 bases, with 14 bases left in between. CDR3 size: 16 residues. Germline lookup yields CDR1 SGHVS and CDR2 FQNEAQ. CDR3 region: CASSLDHNLGGNTIYF. The CDR3 DNA reads as TGTGCCAGCAGCTTAGACCACAACTTAGGAGGAAACACCATATATTTT.

Worth noting for this clonotype: The junction shows a germline mismatch at one end, possibly a read error. The chain recombines TRBV10-3 with TRBJ1-1, with a tentative D call TRBD1 (5 bases). The CDR3 totals 11 residues. Germline values: CDR1 ENHRY, CDR2 SYGVKD. The CDR3 DNA sequence: TGTGCCATCAGCGTGGGGACTGAAGCTTCCTTT. It translates to CAISVGTEASF.

This clonotype occurred many times. The DNA of the CDR3 is TGTGCCAGCAGCCCACGGACAGGGGCGGGCGAGCAGTACTTC. This codes for CASSPRTGAGEQYF. The chain has TRBV7-9 and TRBJ2-7; 9 nucleotides align to TRBD1. The V segment lost 5 bases and the J segment 6 bases; nucleotides outside the gene matches: 8. Germline CDR1 and CDR2: SEHNR and FQNEAQ (reference sequence). The CDR3 contains 14 residues.

This chain joins TRBV4-2 and TRBJ2-2; TRBD2 aligns across 15 bases. This CDR3 contains 22 residues. The ends lost 4 bases at V and 0 bases at J; junction bases unmatched: 15. The V gene's germline CDR1 is LGHNA and CDR2 YNFKEQ. The CDR3 here is CASSRPTFGTSGRNANTGELFF. The CDR3 nucleotides are TGTGCCAGCAGCCGACCAACCTTCGGGACTAGCGGGAGGAACGCGAACACCGGGGAGCTGTTTTTT.

The table lists this clonotype with many counts. The chain is built from TRBV20-1 and TRBJ2-7; D not certain. Per the germline V gene, CDR1 is DFQATT and CDR2 is SNEGSKA (reference sequence). The CDR3 totals 13 residues. Deletions cut 0 bases from V and 5 bases from J, with 11 bases between. CDR3 bases: TGCAGTGCTAGAGATATGAGGAAGGACGAGCAGTACTTC. It codes for CSARDMRKDEQYF.

Many counts were recorded for this clonotype. The chain recombines TRBV2 with TRBJ2-2, with a tentative D call TRBD1 (5 bases). CDR1 SNHLY and CDR2 FYNNEI come from the germline V gene. This CDR3 has 14 residues. In DNA form, the CDR3 reads TGTGCGGGCAGGCGACAGAGGAACACCGGGGAGCTGTTTTTT. Protein: CAGRRQRNTGELFF.

The sample holds many counts of this clonotype. At one end, the junction sequence differs from germline, possibly due to a read error. The chain joins TRBV6-5 to TRBJ2-7; 8 bases fit TRBD1. This CDR3 comprises 13 residues. The V gene's germline CDR1 is MNHEY and CDR2 SVGAGI. The CDR3 sequence is CAISPRTGNEQYF. Written as DNA, the CDR3 is TGTGCCATCAGTCCTCGGACAGGGAACGAGCAGTACTTC.

This clonotype was seen only once. The chain combines TRBV10-3 with TRBJ1-5; D might be TRBD1 (5 bases). The CDR3 extends over 13 amino acids. The ends were cut back, 5 bases at V and 14 bases at J, with 19 bases in the middle. Germline CDR1 and CDR2: ENHRY and SYGVKD. The DNA of the CDR3 is TGTGCCATCAGTCTTGGGACTAGCTCCTACGAGCATTTT. It encodes CAISLGTSSYEHF.

Details on this clonotype: At one end the junction does not follow the germline gene, possibly because of a read error. The chain joins TRBV29-1 to TRBJ2-7; TRBD2 is a possible D gene (6 bases). Germline V lookup: CDR1 SQVTM, CDR2 ANQGSEA. CDR3 length equals 14 residues. The CDR3 protein is CASRPGTGPGEQYF. In DNA form, the CDR3 reads TGTGCCAGCCGACCCGGGACTGGCCCGGGCGAGCAGTACTTC.